The rows below give T cell receptor beta chains drawn from one sample of a study of vaccination and CD4 T cells after COVID-19. TCRdb used MiXCR to reprocess the PCR reads, holding one entry per CDR3 protein. The table records approximately 17,000 distinct CDR3 sequences, about three fifths of them present only once. Their antigens remain unidentified. Material: CD4+ T cells from blood, cultured in vitro. The source of these receptors is a human donor who had recovered from COVID-19. Both conserved end residues are trimmed from each CDR3. Not all rows give a size; the values are once, few, many and, for expanded clones, a class.

.,TRBV7-7,TRBJ2-1,12,ASSSAGLADEQF
.,TRBV14,TRBJ2-5,13,ASSQRRGGQETQY
.,TRBV7-2,TRBJ2-5,14,ASSLSAGGPWGTQY
.,TRBV28,TRBJ2-7,14,ASSLLGQGGTYEQY
.,TRBV24-1,TRBJ2-7,11,ATSDGGSYEQY
.,TRBV20-1,TRBJ2-3,18,SARNSGGGKGTPSTDTQY
.,TRBV7-2,TRBJ2-2,11,ASSPWAPGELF
.,TRBV12-3/TRBV12-4,TRBJ2-7,12,ASTQRSGGYEQY
.,TRBV20-1,TRBJ2-1,12,SARGWNSYNEQF
.,TRBV5-1,TRBJ2-3,17,ASSLEGGTSGSRVNTQY
.,TRBV18,TRBJ2-1,13,ASSVSLAGMDEQF
.,TRBV20-1,TRBJ2-1,11,TVSSGRYNEQF
.,TRBV11-1,TRBJ2-1,13,ASSLGSGSFNEQF
.,TRBV20-1,TRBJ2-5,14,SARVGSGRAGETQY
.,TRBV20-1,TRBJ2-5,10,SARPPRETQY
.,TRBV5-1,TRBJ2-7,12,ASSFQTASYEQY
few,TRBV15,TRBJ2-7,13,ATSRNRGNFYEQY
few,TRBV20-1,TRBJ1-5,11,SATKPHNQPQH
.,TRBV20-1,TRBJ2-1,13,SASALAGGLNEQF
.,TRBV6-1,TRBJ2-2,11,ALGRPNTGELF
.,TRBV24-1,TRBJ2-7,12,ATSASGTGNEQY
.,TRBV5-4,TRBJ2-7,13,ASSPPGTSVYEQY
.,TRBV20-1,TRBJ1-4,11,SAPGGANEKLF
.,TRBV5-4,TRBJ1-2,12,ASSLAYRFYGYT